This T cell receptor beta chain is drawn from a study of CD8 T cells in ankylosing spondylitis. Study conclusions and caveats: A subset of motif variants has previously been described in the synovial fluid and blood of reactive arthritis. Within peripheral blood, clones linked to disease were CD8+ and relatively rare. The authors reported significant enrichment of disease-linked clones in matched ankylosing spondylitis synovial fluid. A motif in TCR beta, a set of roughly eight highly homologous variants, appeared characteristic of ankylosing spondylitis blood.

The germline V and J ends were trimmed by 0 bases and 6 bases, with 8 bases remaining between them. The CDR3 totals 13 residues. Germline V gene sequence: CDR1 LGHNA, CDR2 YSLEER. This clonotype was picked up many times. Its antigen is unknown. Libraries for TCR beta were made by quantitative 5'-RACE with molecular barcodes. From the 5' RACE reads, TCRdb called clonotypes with MiXCR, one entry per CDR3 protein. The sample has about 210,000 distinct CDR3 sequences; about 7.3% are singletons. Source material: blood, either unsorted or a sorted T cell fraction (not recorded which). This clonotype was obtained from a male donor with ankylosing spondylitis. The V and J genes are TRBV4-3 and TRBJ1-2; D perhaps matches TRBD1 (5 bases). The CDR3 protein is CASSQDDSHGYTF. The CDR3 coding sequence is TGCGCCAGCAGCCAAGATGACAGCCATGGCTACACCTTC.